The 32 T cell receptor beta chains below were found in one sample sequenced in a study of blood T cell repertoires in COVID-19 (dated by TCRdb to the early 2020s). Library preparation employed the immunoSEQ multiplex PCR assay. In TCRdb, the immuneACCESS table is reduced to in-frame sequences with V and J assigned. These tables do not hold every clone; where another copy was compared, an unresolved V gene accounts for under half, and the others remain unexplained. Counted in this sample were more than 300,000 clones; about nine tenths of them appeared once. Just under 6.5% of the sample rests with the top ten. The sequenced sample consisted of peripheral blood. These receptors were collected from a woman in her 50s with COVID-19, enrolled during active disease.

This clone came up once. The J gene is TRBJ2-2, the V gene TRBV18; 9 positions agree with TRBD2. Losses at the gene ends were 1 base for V and 4 bases for J; bases not matched to a gene: 7. The CDR3 is 17 amino acids. Germline V gene data show CDR1 as KGHSH and CDR2 as LQKENI. The CDR3 nucleotides read TGTGCCAGCTCACCACGGCGGGAGGGCCTCGGCACCGGGGAGCTGTTTTTT. Protein product: CASSPRREGLGTGELFF.

CDR3 in amino acids: CASSLRRGEAGANVLTF. CDR3 nucleotides: TGTGCCAGCAGTCTTAGGAGGGGCGAAGCTGGGGCCAACGTCCTGACTTTC. The chain carries TRBV7-8 and TRBJ2-6; perhaps TRBD2 as D (6 bases). The CDR3 length is 17 residues. Germline loops: CDR1 SGHVS, CDR2 FQNEAQ. The germline V and J ends were trimmed by 6 bases and 2 bases, with 17 bases remaining between them. The variable domain in full, completed from reference TRBV7-8 and TRBJ2-6, reads GAGVSQSPRYKVAKRGQDVALRCDPISGHVSLFWYQQALGQGPEFLTYFQNEAQLDKSGLPSDRFFAERPEGSVSTLKIQRTQQEDSAVYLCASSLRRGEAGANVLTFGAGSRLTVL.

The rearrangement uses TRBV5-1 and TRBJ1-5; D remains unclear. Germline V gene lookup returns CDR1 SGHRS and CDR2 YFSETQ. This CDR3 comprises 13 residues. V lost 1 base and J 3 bases, leaving 5 bases between the germline ends. The CDR3 protein is CASSLTANQPQHF. Written as DNA, the CDR3 is TGCGCCAGCAGCTTGACAGCCAATCAGCCCCAGCATTTT. Combining the CDR3 with reference TRBV5-1 and TRBJ1-5 gives the whole variable domain KAGVTQTPRYLIKTRGQQVTLSCSPISGHRSVSWYQQTPGQGLQFLFEYFSETQRNKGNFPGRFSGRQFSNSRSEMNVSTLELGDSALYLCASSLTANQPQHFGDGTRLSIL.

The chain recombines TRBV19 with TRBJ1-5; TRBD1 matches 7 bases. The germline gives CDR1 LNHDA, CDR2 SQIVND (reference sequence). CDR3 size: 15 residues. V was clipped by 3 bases and J by 6 bases; unmatched bases: 8. The CDR3 DNA reads TGTGCCAGTAGTATCGCGGGCAGGGGGGTTCAGCCCCAGCATTTT. Translating gives CASSIAGRGVQPQHF.

V and J are TRBV3-1 (or the pseudogene TRBV3-2) and TRBJ2-7, with a tentative D call TRBD2 (5 bases). The CDR3 runs to 14 residues. Trimming pared 6 bases from V and 0 bases from J, leaving 12 bases between. Germline V gene sequence: CDR1 LGHDT, CDR2 YNNKEL (reference sequence). This chain's CDR3 is CASRSTGNSYEQYF. CDR3 DNA sequence: TGTGCCAGCAGATCTACCGGGAACTCCTACGAGCAGTACTTC.

The J gene is TRBJ2-2, the V gene TRBV19; D call uncertain. From germline, CDR1 is LNHDA and CDR2 SQIVND (reference sequence). This CDR3 spans 13 amino acids. V lost 3 bases to trimming and J lost 6 bases, with 8 bases between them. Written as DNA, the CDR3 is TGTGCCAGTAGTATCCTGTCCGCCGGGGAGCTGTTTTTT. This codes for CASSILSAGELFF. Complete variable domain (other parts from reference TRBV19 and TRBJ2-2): DGGITQSPKYLFRKEGQNVTLSCEQNLNHDAMYWYRQDPGQGLRLIYYSQIVNDFQKGDIAEGYSVSREKKESFPLTVTSAQKNPTAFYLCASSILSAGELFFGEGSRLTVL.

The chain joins TRBV7-9 to TRBJ1-4, with D unclear. The CDR3 sequence is 15 residues long. The V end lost 1 base, the J end lost 8 bases, and 14 bases lay between the germline ends. Germline CDR1 and CDR2: SEHNR and FQNEAQ (reference sequence). CDR3 coding DNA: TGTGCCAGCAGCTTAGTCCGGCAGGTTACCGAAAAACTGTTTTTT. Residues: CASSLVRQVTEKLFF. Combining the CDR3 with reference TRBV7-9 and TRBJ1-4 gives the whole variable domain DTGVSQNPRHKITKRGQNVTFRCDPISEHNRLYWYRQTLGQGPEFLTYFQNEAQLEKSRLLSDRFSAERPKGSFSTLEIQRTEQGDSAMYLCASSLVRQVTEKLFFGSGTQLSVL.

The V and J genes are TRBV4-2 and TRBJ2-7; D might be TRBD2 (6 bases). V gave up 3 bases and J gave up 7 bases, with 22 bases separating them. The CDR3 sequence is 16 residues long. Germline CDR1 and CDR2: LGHNA and YNFKEQ. This CDR3 is CASSQAGLPPLGEQYF. DNA of the CDR3: TGTGCCAGCAGCCAGGCGGGACTCCCTCCCCTGGGGGAGCAGTACTTC.

CDR3 nucleotide sequence: TGTGCCTCGGGGGGCGGGCTTATCGAGCAGTACTTC. Protein: CASGGGLIEQYF. V and J are TRBV6-5 and TRBJ2-7; perhaps TRBD2 as D (7 bases). With 11 bases removed from V and 6 bases from J, the gap between germline ends came to 17 bases. This CDR3 has 12 residues. Germline V gives CDR1 MNHEY, CDR2 SVGAGI.

This chain links TRBV6-5 with TRBJ2-5, with TRBD2 matching 13 bases. The CDR3 extends over 14 amino acids. Trimming at V came to 6 bases and at J to 3 bases, leaving 1 base not matched to a gene. Per the germline V gene, CDR1 is MNHEY and CDR2 is SVGAGI. The CDR3 DNA sequence: TGTGCCAGCAGCGGGACTAGCGGGAAAGAGACCCAGTACTTC. Translated: CASSGTSGKETQYF.

About this clone: The sample has other DNA sequences that encode this CDR3 too. The CDR3: CAISEGLAGVTDTQYF. The DNA for the CDR3 is TGTGCCATCAGTGAGGGACTAGCGGGTGTAACAGATACGCAGTATTTT. This sequence joins TRBV10-3 and TRBJ2-3; 11 bases line up with TRBD2. Germline lookup yields CDR1 ENHRY and CDR2 SYGVKD. The CDR3 length is 16 residues. The J segment lost 3 bases and the V segment lost 2 bases, leaving 4 bases of the junction unmatched.

The chain has TRBV4-3 and TRBJ2-7; a weak D match, TRBD2 (7 bases). V was clipped by 2 bases and J by 3 bases, with 17 bases between them. Germline V lookup: CDR1 LGHNA, CDR2 YSLEER. CDR3 length: 16 residues. The CDR3 sequence is CASSQSRGAALYEQYF. The CDR3 nucleotides are TGCGCCAGCAGCCAAAGTCGGGGGGCGGCCCTCTACGAGCAGTACTTC.

J is TRBJ2-1 and V is TRBV3-1 (or the pseudogene TRBV3-2); TRBD2 is a possible D gene (6 bases). The CDR3 has 14 residues. Trimming took off 7 bases at V and 3 bases at J, with 13 bases between the two ends. Germline lookup yields CDR1 LGHDT and CDR2 YNNKEL (reference sequence). CDR3: CASTPTRVYNEQFF. The CDR3 DNA reads as TGTGCCAGCACCCCGACTAGGGTCTACAATGAGCAGTTCTTC.

This clone was picked up a small number of times. The genes are TRBV2 and TRBJ1-2; 8 nucleotides agree with TRBD1. V gave up 8 bases and J gave up 3 bases; unmatched junction bases: 5. The germline CDR1 and CDR2 sequences are SNHLY and FYNNEI. The CDR3 extends over 13 amino acids. CDR3 DNA: TGTGCCAGCTGGGCAGGGGGCGACTATGGCTACACCTTC. The encoded protein is CASWAGGDYGYTF.

This chain joins TRBV9 and TRBJ2-5; possibly TRBD2 for D (6 bases). Germline CDR1 SGDLS, CDR2 YYNGEE. Trimming removed 4 bases at V and 0 bases at J, with 13 bases between. The CDR3 has 15 amino acids. CDR3 sequence (DNA): TGTGCCAGCAGCACAGGTGGAGGGTACCAAGAGACCCAGTACTTC. Its translation is CASSTGGGYQETQYF.

The genes are TRBV27 and TRBJ2-1, with 8 nucleotides matching TRBD2. With 2 bases clipped from V and 6 bases from J, the junction kept 3 bases outside the gene matches. The CDR3 sequence is 14 residues long. Germline V gene sequence: CDR1 MNHEY, CDR2 SMNVEV (reference sequence). CDR3 DNA: TGTGCCAGCAGTTTAGCCGGGAGGGTCAATGAGCAGTTCTTC. Protein sequence: CASSLAGRVNEQFF.

The V and J genes are TRBV3-1 (or the pseudogene TRBV3-2) and TRBJ2-1; D gene ambiguous. Looked up from germline, CDR1 is LGHDT and CDR2 is YNNKEL (reference sequence). The CDR3 loop spans 14 amino acids. V dropped 1 base and J dropped 4 bases, with 8 bases sitting between them. CDR3 bases: TGTGCCAGCAGCCAAGTCAGGAAGTACAATGAGCAGTTCTTC. The encoded protein is CASSQVRKYNEQFF.

The chain combines TRBV5-1 with TRBJ2-2, with D possibly being TRBD1 (5 bases). There are 14 residues in the CDR3. With 7 bases removed from V and 6 bases from J, the gap between germline ends came to 16 bases. The V gene's germline CDR1 is SGHRS and CDR2 YFSETQ. The chain's CDR3 is CASSYQGSAGELFF. The CDR3 DNA is TGCGCCAGCTCATACCAGGGAAGCGCCGGGGAGCTGTTTTTT.

The rearrangement joins TRBV4-1 to TRBJ1-3; D unresolved. Germline V gene lookup returns CDR1 MGHRA and CDR2 YSYEKL. The CDR3 has 14 residues. Trimming shortened V by 4 bases and J by 7 bases, and 14 bases separated the two germline ends. CDR3 coding DNA: TGCGCCAGCAGCCTTCACCAGTCCAGTAACACCATATATTTT. It codes for CASSLHQSSNTIYF.

The rearrangement uses TRBV18 and TRBJ2-7, with 10 bases matching TRBD2. Germline loops: CDR1 KGHSH, CDR2 LQKENI. The length of the CDR3 is 16 residues. The V and J ends lost 4 bases and 2 bases, in that order; junction bases with no gene match: 8. The DNA of the CDR3 is TGTGCCAGCTCACTCCGGACTAGCGGAGGCCCCTACGAGCAGTACTTC. This codes for CASSLRTSGGPYEQYF.

This chain links TRBV2 with TRBJ2-1, with 7 bases fitting TRBD1. Trimming removed 4 bases from V and 2 bases from J; junction bases left unmatched: 2. This CDR3 has 14 residues. Germline V gene data show CDR1 as SNHLY and CDR2 as FYNNEI. The CDR3 nucleotides read TGTGCCAGCAGTGGGACAGGAACCTACAATGAGCAGTTCTTC. Its translation is CASSGTGTYNEQFF.

The V and J genes are TRBV7-8 and TRBJ2-1, with a tentative D call TRBD2 (6 bases). This CDR3 has 15 amino acids. Trimming cost V 1 base and J 3 bases, with 10 bases left between them. Germline V gives CDR1 SGHVS, CDR2 FQNEAQ. The CDR3 DNA follows: TGTGCCAGCAGCTTAGGCGGGACCAACTACAATGAGCAGTTCTTC. It specifies CASSLGGTNYNEQFF.

A remark on this clone: Other DNA sequences of this sample code for an identical CDR3. The genes are TRBV4-2 and TRBJ2-1, with 14 bases aligning to TRBD2. Germline V gene data show CDR1 as LGHNA and CDR2 as YNFKEQ. V lost 6 bases and J lost 4; bases outside the gene matches: 2. The CDR3 sequence is 15 residues long. The CDR3, as DNA: TGTGCCAGCAGGGGACTAGCGGGAGCTTACAATGAGCAGTTCTTC. This gives the protein CASRGLAGAYNEQFF.

The chain couples TRBV15 to TRBJ1-3, with 8 bases matching TRBD1. Germline CDR1 and CDR2: LNHNV and YYDKDF (reference sequence). The V gene end was trimmed by 0 bases and the J gene end by 3 bases; junction bases not matched to a gene: 10. The CDR3 totals 18 residues. CDR3 loop: CATSRDYSGGLGGNTIYF. The DNA for the CDR3 is TGTGCCACCAGCAGAGACTACTCAGGGGGCTTGGGTGGAAACACCATATATTTT.

The chain has TRBV19 and TRBJ2-7; D is perhaps TRBD2 (5 bases). CDR1 is LNHDA and CDR2 is SQIVND in the germline V gene (reference sequence). Between the trimmed V and J ends, which lost 1 base and 7 bases, there was a span of 8 bases. The CDR3 loop spans 12 amino acids. The CDR3 DNA reads TGTGCCAGTAGTATAGGATCGGGGGAGCAGTACTTC. Encoded protein: CASSIGSGEQYF. The variable domain in full, with the rest retrieved from reference TRBV19 and TRBJ2-7, is DGGITQSPKYLFRKEGQNVTLSCEQNLNHDAMYWYRQDPGQGLRLIYYSQIVNDFQKGDIAEGYSVSREKKESFPLTVTSAQKNPTAFYLCASSIGSGEQYFGPGTRLTVT.

J is TRBJ1-2 and V is TRBV7-2; 7 bases fit TRBD1. Unmatched junction bases numbered 7, after V lost 5 bases and J lost 1 base. CDR1 and CDR2 from the germline V gene are SGHTA and FQGNSA. The CDR3 has 15 residues. The CDR3, as DNA: TGTGCCAGCAGCGCCCGGACAGGCGTTAACTATGGCTACACCTTC. Protein: CASSARTGVNYGYTF. Combining the CDR3 with reference TRBV7-2 and TRBJ1-2 gives the whole variable domain GAGVSQSPSNKVTEKGKDVELRCDPISGHTALYWYRQSLGQGLEFLIYFQGNSAPDKSGLPSDRFSAERTGGSVSTLTIQRTQQEDSAVYLCASSARTGVNYGYTFGSGTRLTVV.

This clone was counted a few times. The chain joins TRBV5-4 to TRBJ1-6; maybe TRBD1 (6 bases). The CDR3 sequence is 15 residues long. V dropped 0 bases and J dropped 7 bases, with 11 bases sitting between them. CDR1 and CDR2 from the germline V gene are SGHNT and YYREEE (reference sequence). CDR3: CASSLDQDRNSPLHF. The CDR3, as DNA: TGTGCCAGCAGCTTGGATCAGGACAGAAATTCACCCCTCCACTTT.

In this sample, this clone turned up a few times. The V and J genes are TRBV2 and TRBJ2-7; a weak D match, TRBD1 (6 bases). Per germline, CDR1 SNHLY and CDR2 FYNNEI. The length of the CDR3 is 13 residues. The V end was cut by 8 bases, the J end by 0 bases, with 11 bases between. CDR3 nucleotide sequence: TGTGCCAGCCGAAAGGGGGTCTCCTACGAGCAGTACTTC. Protein: CASRKGVSYEQYF.

V and J are TRBV2 and TRBJ2-2, with 8 bases aligning to TRBD1. Germline loops: CDR1 SNHLY, CDR2 FYNNEI. The CDR3 is 17 amino acids. The J segment lost 2 bases and the V segment lost 6 bases, leaving 11 bases of the junction unmatched. The CDR3 bases are TGTGCCAGCAGCGTTCCCGACAGGGGTCGTAACACCGGGGAGCTGTTTTTT. Amino acid sequence: CASSVPDRGRNTGELFF. Filled out from reference TRBV2 and TRBJ2-2, the complete variable domain reads EPEVTQTPSHQVTQMGQEVILRCVPISNHLYFYWYRQILGQKVEFLVSFYNNEISEKSEIFDDQFSVERPDGSNFTLKIRSTKLEDSAMYFCASSVPDRGRNTGELFFGEGSRLTVL.

V and J are TRBV2 and TRBJ1-6; TRBD1 agrees at 7 bases. The CDR3 consists of 15 residues. Germline V gene lookup returns CDR1 SNHLY and CDR2 FYNNEI. Trimming at V came to 4 bases and at J to 9 bases, leaving 9 bases not matched to a gene. CDR3 residues: CASSASRQGGSPLHF. The CDR3 bases are TGTGCCAGCAGTGCCTCCCGACAGGGCGGTTCACCCCTCCACTTT.

This clone was seen a single time. CDR3 nucleotides: TGTGCCAGCAGCCGGCGACAGTGGCTAGCGGACTACAATGAGCAGTTCTTC. It encodes CASSRRQWLADYNEQFF. The V call is TRBV11-2, the J call TRBJ2-1; the match to TRBD2 covers 7 bases. Germline values: CDR1 SGHAT, CDR2 FQNNGV. This CDR3 contains 17 residues. The J segment lost 3 bases and the V segment lost 5 bases, leaving 13 bases of the junction unmatched.

This chain uses TRBV12-3 or TRBV12-4 with TRBJ1-6; the D gene is possibly TRBD1 (5 bases). Trimming cost V 7 bases and J 10 bases, with 14 bases left between them. This CDR3 has 13 residues. CDR3 region: CASTQIQGSPLHF. The CDR3 DNA is TGTGCCAGCACCCAGATCCAGGGATCACCCCTCCACTTT.